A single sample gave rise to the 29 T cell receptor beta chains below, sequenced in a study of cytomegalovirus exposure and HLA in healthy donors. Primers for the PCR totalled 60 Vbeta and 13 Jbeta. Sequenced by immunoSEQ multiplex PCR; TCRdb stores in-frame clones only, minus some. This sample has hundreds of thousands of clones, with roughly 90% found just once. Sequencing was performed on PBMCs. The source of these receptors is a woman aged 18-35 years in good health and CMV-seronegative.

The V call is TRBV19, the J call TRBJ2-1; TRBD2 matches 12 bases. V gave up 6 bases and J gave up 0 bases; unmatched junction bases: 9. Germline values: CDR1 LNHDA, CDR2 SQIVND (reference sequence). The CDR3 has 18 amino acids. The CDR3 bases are TGTGCCAGTAGGGGGGGACTAGCGGGCATTAGCTCCTACAATGAGCAGTTCTTC. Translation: CASRGGLAGISSYNEQFF.

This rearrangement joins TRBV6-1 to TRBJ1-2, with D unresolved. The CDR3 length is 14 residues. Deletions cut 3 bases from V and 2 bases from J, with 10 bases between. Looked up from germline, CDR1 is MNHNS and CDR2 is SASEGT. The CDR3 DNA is TGTGCCAGCAGTGAGCCAGGCAGAAACTATGGCTACACCTTC. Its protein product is CASSEPGRNYGYTF.

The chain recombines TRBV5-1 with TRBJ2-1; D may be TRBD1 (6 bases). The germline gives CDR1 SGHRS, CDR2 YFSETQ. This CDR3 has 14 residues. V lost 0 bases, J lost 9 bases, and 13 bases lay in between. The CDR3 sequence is CASSLDREDGEQFF. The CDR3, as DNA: TGCGCCAGCAGCTTGGACAGGGAAGACGGTGAGCAGTTCTTC.

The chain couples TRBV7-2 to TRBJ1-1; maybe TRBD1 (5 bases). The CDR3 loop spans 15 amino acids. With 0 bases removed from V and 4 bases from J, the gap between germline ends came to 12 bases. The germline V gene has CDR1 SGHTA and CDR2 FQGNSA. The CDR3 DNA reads TGTGCCAGCAGCTTAGCTGGGGGAGGTAGCACTGAAGCTTTCTTT. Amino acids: CASSLAGGGSTEAFF.

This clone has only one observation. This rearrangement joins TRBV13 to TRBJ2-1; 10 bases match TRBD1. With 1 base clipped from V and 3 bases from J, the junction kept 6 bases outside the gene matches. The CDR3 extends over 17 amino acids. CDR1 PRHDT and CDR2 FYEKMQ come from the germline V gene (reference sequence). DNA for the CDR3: TGTGCCAGCAGCTTAGTCTCGGACAGGGGGATCTACAATGAGCAGTTCTTC. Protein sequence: CASSLVSDRGIYNEQFF.

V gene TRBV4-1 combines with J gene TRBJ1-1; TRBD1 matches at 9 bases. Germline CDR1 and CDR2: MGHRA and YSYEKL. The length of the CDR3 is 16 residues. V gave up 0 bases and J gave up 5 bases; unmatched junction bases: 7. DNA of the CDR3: TGCGCCAGCAGCCAAGATGAGGGACAGGGTCATACTGAAGCTTTCTTT. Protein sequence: CASSQDEGQGHTEAFF.

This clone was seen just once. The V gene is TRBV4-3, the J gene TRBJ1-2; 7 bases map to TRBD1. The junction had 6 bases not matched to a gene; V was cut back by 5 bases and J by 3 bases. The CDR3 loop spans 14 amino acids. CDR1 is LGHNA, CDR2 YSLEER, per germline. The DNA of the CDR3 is TGCGCCAGCAGCTTCCAGCAGGGGGACTATGGCTACACCTTC. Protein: CASSFQQGDYGYTF.

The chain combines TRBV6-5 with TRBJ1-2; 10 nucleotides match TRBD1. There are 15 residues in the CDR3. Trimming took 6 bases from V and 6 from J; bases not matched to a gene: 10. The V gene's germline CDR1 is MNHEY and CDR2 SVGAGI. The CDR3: CASSRRSTGGDGYTF. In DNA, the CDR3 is TGTGCCAGCAGCCGACGTTCGACAGGGGGCGATGGCTACACCTTC.

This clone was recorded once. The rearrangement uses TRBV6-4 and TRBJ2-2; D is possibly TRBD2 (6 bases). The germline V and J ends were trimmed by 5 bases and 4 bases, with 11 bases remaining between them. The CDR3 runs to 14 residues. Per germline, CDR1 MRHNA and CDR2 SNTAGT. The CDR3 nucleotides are TGTGCCAGCAGTATAGAGGAGGGCACCGGGGAGCTGTTTTTT. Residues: CASSIEEGTGELFF.

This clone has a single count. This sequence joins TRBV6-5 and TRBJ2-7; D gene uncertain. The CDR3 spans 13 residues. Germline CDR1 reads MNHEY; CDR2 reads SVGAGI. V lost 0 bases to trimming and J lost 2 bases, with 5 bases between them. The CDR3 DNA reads TGTGCCAGCAGTTACTCACTGGCCTACGAGCAGTACTTC. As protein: CASSYSLAYEQYF.

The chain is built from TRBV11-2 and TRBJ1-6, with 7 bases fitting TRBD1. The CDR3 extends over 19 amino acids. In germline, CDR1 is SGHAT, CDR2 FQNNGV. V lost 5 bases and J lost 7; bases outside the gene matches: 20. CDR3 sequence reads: CASSLTSRGLGAENSPLHF. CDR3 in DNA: TGTGCCAGCAGCCTTACCTCGAGGGGGCTTGGGGCGGAAAATTCACCCCTCCACTTT. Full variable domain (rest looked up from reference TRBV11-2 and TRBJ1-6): EAGVAQSPRYKIIEKRQSVAFWCNPISGHATLYWYQQILGQGPKLLIQFQNNGVVDDSQLPKDRFSAERLKGVDSTLKIQPAKLEDSAVYLCASSLTSRGLGAENSPLHFGNGTRLTVT.

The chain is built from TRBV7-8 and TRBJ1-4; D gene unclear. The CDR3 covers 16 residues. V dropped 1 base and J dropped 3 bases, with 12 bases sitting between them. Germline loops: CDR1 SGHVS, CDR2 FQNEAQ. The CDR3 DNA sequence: TGTGCCAGCAGCTTAGGGAACGGGATTTCTAATGAAAAACTGTTTTTT. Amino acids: CASSLGNGISNEKLFF.

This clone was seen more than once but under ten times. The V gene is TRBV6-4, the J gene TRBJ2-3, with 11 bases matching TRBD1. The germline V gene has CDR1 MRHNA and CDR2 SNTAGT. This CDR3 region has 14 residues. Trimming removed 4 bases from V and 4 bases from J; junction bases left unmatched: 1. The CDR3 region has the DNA TGTGCCAGCAGTGGGACAGGGGGCGCAGATACGCAGTATTTT. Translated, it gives CASSGTGGADTQYF.

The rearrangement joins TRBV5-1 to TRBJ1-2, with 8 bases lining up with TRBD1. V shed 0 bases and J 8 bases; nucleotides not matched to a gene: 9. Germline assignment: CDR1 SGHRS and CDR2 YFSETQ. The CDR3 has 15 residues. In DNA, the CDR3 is TGCGCCAGCAGCTTGGGGACAGGGTTGGAAGAGGGCTACACCTTC. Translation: CASSLGTGLEEGYTF. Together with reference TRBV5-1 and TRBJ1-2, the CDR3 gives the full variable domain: KAGVTQTPRYLIKTRGQQVTLSCSPISGHRSVSWYQQTPGQGLQFLFEYFSETQRNKGNFPGRFSGRQFSNSRSEMNVSTLELGDSALYLCASSLGTGLEEGYTFGSGTRLTVV.

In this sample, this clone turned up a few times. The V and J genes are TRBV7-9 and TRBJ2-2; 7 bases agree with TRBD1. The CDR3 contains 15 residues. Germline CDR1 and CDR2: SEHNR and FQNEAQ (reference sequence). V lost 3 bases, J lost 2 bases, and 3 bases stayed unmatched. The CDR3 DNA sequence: TGTGCCAGCAGCTTCCGGGACAGTAACACCGGGGAGCTGTTTTTT. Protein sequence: CASSFRDSNTGELFF.

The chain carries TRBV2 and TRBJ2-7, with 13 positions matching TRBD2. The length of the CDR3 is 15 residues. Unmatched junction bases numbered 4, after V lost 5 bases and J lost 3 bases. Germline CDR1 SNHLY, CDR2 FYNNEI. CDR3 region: CASSQGLAGFYEQYF. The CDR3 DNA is TGTGCCAGCAGTCAGGGACTAGCGGGATTCTACGAGCAGTACTTC. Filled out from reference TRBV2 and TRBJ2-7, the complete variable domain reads EPEVTQTPSHQVTQMGQEVILRCVPISNHLYFYWYRQILGQKVEFLVSFYNNEISEKSEIFDDQFSVERPDGSNFTLKIRSTKLEDSAMYFCASSQGLAGFYEQYFGPGTRLTVT.

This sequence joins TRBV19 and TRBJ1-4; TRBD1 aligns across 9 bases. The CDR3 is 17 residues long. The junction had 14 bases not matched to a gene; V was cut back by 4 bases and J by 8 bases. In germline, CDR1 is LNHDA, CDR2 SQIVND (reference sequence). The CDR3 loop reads CASSTSSGTGWREKLFF. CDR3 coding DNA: TGTGCCAGTAGTACGTCATCCGGGACAGGGTGGAGAGAAAAACTGTTTTTT.

CDR3 loop: CASSLVRGLTGANVLTF. CDR3 nucleotides: TGCGCCAGCAGCTTGGTTCGGGGATTAACTGGGGCCAACGTCCTGACTTTC. This chain connects TRBV5-1 to TRBJ2-6; weak D call: TRBD2 (5 bases). The CDR3 is made up of 17 amino acids. Germline V gene data show CDR1 as SGHRS and CDR2 as YFSETQ. V dropped 0 bases and J dropped 2 bases, with 12 bases sitting between them.

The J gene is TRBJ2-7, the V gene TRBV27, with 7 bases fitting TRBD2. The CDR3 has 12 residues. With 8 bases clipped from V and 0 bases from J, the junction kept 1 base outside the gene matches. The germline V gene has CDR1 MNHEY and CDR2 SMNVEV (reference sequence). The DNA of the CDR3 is TGTGCCAGCGGCGGGAGCTCCTACGAGCAGTACTTC. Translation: CASGGSSYEQYF.

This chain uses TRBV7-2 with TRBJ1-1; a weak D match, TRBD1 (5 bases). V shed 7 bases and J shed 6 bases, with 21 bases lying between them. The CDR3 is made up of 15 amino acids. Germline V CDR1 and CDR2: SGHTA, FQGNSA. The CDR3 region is CASTPRGGLWAEAFF. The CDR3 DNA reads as TGTGCCAGCACCCCTCGGGGGGGTCTTTGGGCTGAAGCTTTCTTT.

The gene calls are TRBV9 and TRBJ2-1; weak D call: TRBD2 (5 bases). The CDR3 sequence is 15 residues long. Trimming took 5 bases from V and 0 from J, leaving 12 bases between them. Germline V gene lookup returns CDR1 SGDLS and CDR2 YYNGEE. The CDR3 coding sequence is TGTGCCAGCAGTATAGCGAGCGTCTCCTACAATGAGCAGTTCTTC. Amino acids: CASSIASVSYNEQFF.

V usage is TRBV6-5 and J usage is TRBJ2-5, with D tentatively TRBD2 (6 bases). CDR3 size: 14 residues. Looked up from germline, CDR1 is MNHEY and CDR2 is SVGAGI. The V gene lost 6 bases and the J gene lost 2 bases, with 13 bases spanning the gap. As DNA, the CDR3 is TGTGCCAGCAGATTACACGGGGGACAAGAGACCCAGTACTTC. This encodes CASRLHGGQETQYF.

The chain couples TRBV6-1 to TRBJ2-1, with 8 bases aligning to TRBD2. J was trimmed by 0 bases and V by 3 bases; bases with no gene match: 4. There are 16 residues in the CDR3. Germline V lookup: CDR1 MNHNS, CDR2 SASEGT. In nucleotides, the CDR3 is TGTGCCAGCAGTGATGTAGCGGGGAGCTCCTACAATGAGCAGTTCTTC. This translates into CASSDVAGSSYNEQFF.

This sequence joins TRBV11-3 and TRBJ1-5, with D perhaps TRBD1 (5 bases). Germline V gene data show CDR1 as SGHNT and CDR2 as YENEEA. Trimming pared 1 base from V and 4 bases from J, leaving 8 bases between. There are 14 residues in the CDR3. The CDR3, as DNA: TGTGCCAGCAGCTTAGTCCCAGGGAATCAGCCCCAGCATTTT. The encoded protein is CASSLVPGNQPQHF.

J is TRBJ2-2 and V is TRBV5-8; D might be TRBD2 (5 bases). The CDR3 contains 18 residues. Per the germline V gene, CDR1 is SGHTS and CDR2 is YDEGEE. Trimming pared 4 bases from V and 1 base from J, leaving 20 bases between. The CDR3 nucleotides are TGTGCCAGCAGCCGATATAATCTGGCCGGACTGAACACCGGGGAGCTGTTTTTT. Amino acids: CASSRYNLAGLNTGELFF.

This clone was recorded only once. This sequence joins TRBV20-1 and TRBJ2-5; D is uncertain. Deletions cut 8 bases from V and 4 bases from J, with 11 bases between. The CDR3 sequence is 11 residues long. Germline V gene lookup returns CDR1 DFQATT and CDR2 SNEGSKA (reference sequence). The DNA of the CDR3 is TGCAGTTCCATGGGCCTAGAGACCCAGTACTTC. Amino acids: CSSMGLETQYF.

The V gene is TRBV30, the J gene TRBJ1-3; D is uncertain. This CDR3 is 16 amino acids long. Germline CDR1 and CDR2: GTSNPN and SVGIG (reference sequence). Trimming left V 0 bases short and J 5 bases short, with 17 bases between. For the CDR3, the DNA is TGTGCCTGGAGTGTAGGCGCCGGCCGACTTCGAAACACCATATATTTT. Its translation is CAWSVGAGRLRNTIYF.

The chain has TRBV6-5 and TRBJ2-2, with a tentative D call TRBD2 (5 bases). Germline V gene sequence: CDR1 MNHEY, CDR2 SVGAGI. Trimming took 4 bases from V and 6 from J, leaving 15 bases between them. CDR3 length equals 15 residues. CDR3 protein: CASSFDRGYSGELFF. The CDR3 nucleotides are TGTGCCAGCAGTTTCGACCGAGGGTACTCCGGGGAGCTGTTTTTT.

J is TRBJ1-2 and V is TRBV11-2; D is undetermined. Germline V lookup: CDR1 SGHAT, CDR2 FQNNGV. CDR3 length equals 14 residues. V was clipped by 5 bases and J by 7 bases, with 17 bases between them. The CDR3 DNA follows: TGTGCCAGCAGCCGCGGCGGGTCGACCGGTGGCTACACCTTC. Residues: CASSRGGSTGGYTF.